The 3 T cell receptor beta chains in this list originate from one sample, sequenced in a study of blood T cell repertoires in COVID-19. Sequencing was performed with immunoSEQ multiplex PCR; in TCRdb, only in-frame clones are kept and a portion is missing. The sample consists of 25,000 to 30,000 clones, 70% to 90% of them appearing once. Sequencing was carried out using peripheral blood. These receptors all come from a human donor in a cohort sampled during active COVID-19.

In nucleotides, the CDR3 is TGTGCCAGCAGCTCCAGAACGACAGGGAAAGAGACCCAGTACTTC. Its translation is CASSSRTTGKETQYF. This chain connects TRBV11-3 to TRBJ2-5; 7 nucleotides agree with TRBD1. This CDR3 region has 15 residues. After removal of 4 bases from V and 3 bases from J, the junction contained 8 bases not matched to a gene. Germline CDR1 and CDR2: SGHNT and YENEEA.

This chain links TRBV10-2 with TRBJ1-1; D is possibly TRBD1 (6 bases). Germline V gene sequence: CDR1 WSHSY, CDR2 SAAADI. This CDR3 region has 12 residues. Trimming took off 4 bases at V and 11 bases at J, with 14 bases between the two ends. The DNA of the CDR3 is TGCGCCAGCAGTGGGGAACAGGGAAGGGCTTTCTTT. This encodes CASSGEQGRAFF.

V and J are TRBV18 and TRBJ1-5; TRBD1 agrees at 7 bases. Germline V gene lookup returns CDR1 KGHSH and CDR2 LQKENI. This CDR3 comprises 16 residues. With 2 bases clipped from V and 4 bases from J, the junction kept 8 bases outside the gene matches. DNA for the CDR3: TGTGCCAGCTCACCAGTTGCCGGGACAGCAAATCAGCCCCAGCATTTT. Its protein is CASSPVAGTANQPQHF. Together with reference TRBV18 and TRBJ1-5, the CDR3 gives the full variable domain: NAGVMQNPRHLVRRRGQEARLRCSPMKGHSHVYWYRQLPEEGLKFMVYLQKENIIDESGMPKERFSAEFPKEGPSILRIQQVVRGDSAAYFCASSPVAGTANQPQHFGDGTRLSIL.